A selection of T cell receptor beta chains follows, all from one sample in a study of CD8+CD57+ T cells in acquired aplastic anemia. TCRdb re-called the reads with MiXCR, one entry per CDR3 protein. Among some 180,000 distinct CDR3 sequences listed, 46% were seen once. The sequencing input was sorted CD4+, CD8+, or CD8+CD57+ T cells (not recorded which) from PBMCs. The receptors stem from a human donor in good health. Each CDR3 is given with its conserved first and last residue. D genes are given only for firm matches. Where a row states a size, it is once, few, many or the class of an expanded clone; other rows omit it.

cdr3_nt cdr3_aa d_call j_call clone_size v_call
TGTGCCAGCAGCCCCCGTTGGTCCGCTCCCGAGCGGAATGAGCAGTTCTTC CASSPRWSAPERNEQFF NA TRBJ2-1 few TRBV7-9
TGTGCCAGTAGTACCCCCGGACAGGGGAGGTTCGATGGCTACACCTTC CASSTPGQGRFDGYTF TRBD1 TRBJ1-2 many TRBV19
TGTGCCAGCTCACCGGGACTAGCGGGGACGCATGAGCAGTTCTTC CASSPGLAGTHEQFF TRBD2 TRBJ2-1 few TRBV18
TGTGCCAGTACGGCCTGGGCCCTGAACACTGAAGCTTTCTTT CASTAWALNTEAFF NA TRBJ1-1 NA TRBV19
TGTGCCAGCAGTCTACAGGGGGCAAATCAGCCCCAGCATTTT CASSLQGANQPQHF TRBD1 TRBJ1-5 many TRBV12-3/TRBV12-4
TGCGCCAGCAGCTTGGACGGCGAACTTAATGAAAAACTGTTTTTT CASSLDGELNEKLFF NA TRBJ1-4 NA TRBV5-1
TGTGCCACCAGCAGAGAAGTAGCGACAGGGACTAAGTACGAGCAGTACTTC CATSREVATGTKYEQYF NA TRBJ2-7 NA TRBV15
TGCGCCAGCAGCTCACCCACCAACTACGAGCAGTACTTC CASSSPTNYEQYF NA TRBJ2-7 once TRBV5-1
TGTGCCAGCAGCGTACAGGGTCCAGCTAACTATGGCTACACCTTC CASSVQGPANYGYTF NA TRBJ1-2 many TRBV9
TGTGCCAGCAGCTTCGTGGGAGGGCCTTACGAGCAGTACTTC CASSFVGGPYEQYF TRBD2 TRBJ2-7 many TRBV7-2
TGTGCCAGCAGCTTTGGGACAGCTAACTACGAGCAGTACTTC CASSFGTANYEQYF TRBD1 TRBJ2-7 NA TRBV7-9
TGTGCCTGGAGTTACAGGGTCAATCAGCCCCAGCATTTT CAWSYRVNQPQHF NA TRBJ1-5 NA TRBV30
TGTGCCAGCAACTCGATCGGAGAGGGCACTGAAGCTTTCTTT CASNSIGEGTEAFF NA TRBJ1-1 once TRBV2
TGTGCTAGCAGCATCGGACTAGCGCACCAAGAGACCCAGTACTTC CASSIGLAHQETQYF TRBD2 TRBJ2-5 NA TRBV7-7
TGTGCCAGCAGCCCGGACATTAACGAAGCTTTCTTT CASSPDINEAFF NA TRBJ1-1 many TRBV6-1
TGTGCCACCAGAGCCCGACTAGCGGGGAGCACAGATACGCAGTATTTT CATRARLAGSTDTQYF TRBD2 TRBJ2-3 many TRBV15
TGCAGCAGCGAGCGGGAACAGCCCTCCTACGAGCAGTACTTC CSSEREQPSYEQYF TRBD2 TRBJ2-7 NA TRBV29-1
TGCAGTGCTGGACTAGCGGGGGGCAACACCGGGGAGCTGTTTTTT CSAGLAGGNTGELFF TRBD2 TRBJ2-2 once TRBV20-1
TGTGCCAGCAGCGTAAGAGGGGGGGCCATCGGGGAGCTGTTTTTT CASSVRGGAIGELFF NA TRBJ2-2 few TRBV9
TGCGCCAGCAGTAGTTTGGGAGGCGTTGTGCAGTACTTC CASSSLGGVVQYF NA TRBJ2-7 many TRBV5-1
TGTGCCAGCAGCGTGACAGTTTGGGGCACTGAAGCTTTCTTT CASSVTVWGTEAFF NA TRBJ1-1 once TRBV7-9
TGTGCCAGCAGCCCACAGGACACCGGGGAGCTGTTTTTT CASSPQDTGELFF NA TRBJ2-2 few TRBV7-2
TGCGCCAGCAGCTGGGACAGCGGTGCCTACGAGCAGTACTTC CASSWDSGAYEQYF TRBD1 TRBJ2-7 NA TRBV5-1
TGCAGTGCTAGGGGACAGGGCTACAATGAGCAGTTCTTC CSARGQGYNEQFF TRBD1 TRBJ2-1 NA TRBV20-1
TGTGCCACCAGTGACTCCGGGTTAGAGACCCAGCATTTT CATSDSGLETQHF NA TRBJ1-5 NA TRBV24-1
TGTGCCAGCAGCCACAGCGGGAGCGCCCACGAGCAGTACTTC CASSHSGSAHEQYF TRBD2 TRBJ2-7 once TRBV7-6
TGTGCCAGCAGCTTTGGCCTGAGCTCCTACGAGCAGTACTTC CASSFGLSSYEQYF NA TRBJ2-7 many TRBV5-6
TGTGCCAGCAGTCGTACGGGCGGGAGGGTCGAAGAGCAGTACTTC CASSRTGGRVEEQYF TRBD2 TRBJ2-7 many TRBV13
TGTGCCAGCAGCTTACGACAGCAAGCTAACTATGGCTACACCTTC CASSLRQQANYGYTF NA TRBJ1-2 many TRBV7-8
TGTGCCAGCAGCCGTGGACTAGCCGCCCCCTCGGATACGCAGTATTTT CASSRGLAAPSDTQYF TRBD2 TRBJ2-3 NA TRBV3-1
TGTGCCAGCAGCGTAGCAGACGGTCCTAGCACAGATACGCAGTATTTT CASSVADGPSTDTQYF NA TRBJ2-3 NA TRBV9
TGCGCCAGCAGGTTAGGGACAGGGGGGAACACTGAAGCTTTCTTT CASRLGTGGNTEAFF TRBD1 TRBJ1-1 many TRBV5-1
TGCAGTGCTAGAGGTGTTACCACAGATACGCAGTATTTT CSARGVTTDTQYF NA TRBJ2-3 many TRBV20-1
TGCAGTGCCCATAAGGGTGGCGGGGCCAACGTCCTGACTTTC CSAHKGGGANVLTF NA TRBJ2-6 many TRBV20-1
TGCAGCGCATTAGGACAGGGGGGAGTGGCCGGGGAGCTGTTTTTT CSALGQGGVAGELFF TRBD1 TRBJ2-2 many TRBV29-1
TGCAGCGTTGAACCCCATCAGGACACTGAAGCTTTCTTT CSVEPHQDTEAFF NA TRBJ1-1 once TRBV29-1
TGTGCCAGCACCGCCGGGACAGGGTTAGATAATGGCTACACCTTC CASTAGTGLDNGYTF TRBD1 TRBJ1-2 many TRBV7-2
TGTGCCAGCAGCGTAGGGACTAGCGGGGAAGATACGCAGTATTTT CASSVGTSGEDTQYF TRBD2 TRBJ2-3 many TRBV9
TGTGCCACCAGCAGAGTTTCAGGGGGCGGCTACAATGAGCAGTTCTTC CATSRVSGGGYNEQFF TRBD1 TRBJ2-1 NA TRBV15
TGCGCCAGCAGTGAGTACCGGGGCGGCTACGAGCAGTACTTC CASSEYRGGYEQYF NA TRBJ2-7 NA TRBV10-1
TGTGCCACCAGTGATTCTAGGACTCGACACTCCAATGAGCAGTTCTTC CATSDSRTRHSNEQFF NA TRBJ2-1 many TRBV24-1
TGTGCCAGCAGCTCTGGACTAGCGGGAGTCTCCGAGCAGTACTTC CASSSGLAGVSEQYF TRBD2 TRBJ2-7 many TRBV5-4
TGTGCCAGCTCACCAAAGAAAGGACTGGAGGATGAGCAGTTCTTC CASSPKKGLEDEQFF NA TRBJ2-1 NA TRBV11-2
TGTGCCAGCAGTGAAGCGTCCTACAGGGGGTACGAGCAGTACTTC CASSEASYRGYEQYF TRBD1 TRBJ2-7 many TRBV6-1
TGTGCCATCGGGAAAGGGGCCGGCTATGGCTACACCTTC CAIGKGAGYGYTF NA TRBJ1-2 NA TRBV24-1
TGTGCCAGCAGCTTAGGACTAGCGGGCTACGAGCAGTACTTC CASSLGLAGYEQYF TRBD2 TRBJ2-7 many TRBV7-8
TGTGCGGCGGGCAAATCCAACGTCCTGACTTTC CAAGKSNVLTF NA TRBJ2-6 many TRBV6-1
TGTGCCAGCATGCACCTGGGACAGGGAAAGCCTGAAGCTTTCTTT CASMHLGQGKPEAFF TRBD1 TRBJ1-1 few TRBV2
TGTGCCAGCAGCTTAGCGCGTACGGGTGGCGGCTACACCTTC CASSLARTGGGYTF NA TRBJ1-2 many TRBV7-8
TGTGCCACCAGCCAATCTAGGACAGCAAACATTCAGTACTTC CATSQSRTANIQYF NA TRBJ2-4 NA TRBV15
TGTGCCAGCAGCTTAGCGGTCAGCGGGACACCGAACACCGGGGAGCTGTTTTTT CASSLAVSGTPNTGELFF NA TRBJ2-2 NA TRBV7-8
TGTGCCAGCAGCTTGGGACCCTCCCTAGCGGGAGGCTACAATGAGCAGTTCTTC CASSLGPSLAGGYNEQFF TRBD2 TRBJ2-1 NA TRBV5-4
TGTGCCAGTAGTATCGGGGTCACTGAAGCTTTCTTT CASSIGVTEAFF NA TRBJ1-1 NA TRBV19
TGTGCCAGCCGACCAACCGAGAAGGGAAAACTGTTTTTT CASRPTEKGKLFF NA TRBJ1-4 once TRBV19
TGTGCCAGCAGCTACCGGGGACTAGCGAGGGAGCAGTACTTC CASSYRGLAREQYF TRBD2 TRBJ2-7 many TRBV2
TGTGCCAGTAGTCAAGACAGGGGAAGTCAGCCCCAGCATTTT CASSQDRGSQPQHF TRBD1 TRBJ1-5 many TRBV19
TGCGCCAGCAGCGGTACAATCCAGGGTGGCACAGATACGCAGTATTTT CASSGTIQGGTDTQYF NA TRBJ2-3 many TRBV5-1
TGTGCCAGCAGCTTAGATCCCCCCAGGCACCCCAAAGAGACCCAGTACTTC CASSLDPPRHPKETQYF NA TRBJ2-5 NA TRBV11-2
TGCAGCGTTGAAAGTGGGGCGCCGAGGGGGGGGTACGAGCAGTACTTC CSVESGAPRGGYEQYF NA TRBJ2-7 many TRBV29-1
TGCAGCTTGGCATGGGGCGGAGAGACCCAGTACTTC CSLAWGGETQYF NA TRBJ2-5 NA TRBV29-1